A selection of T cell receptor beta chains follows, all from one sample in a study of blood T cell repertoires in COVID-19. Sequencing used immunoSEQ multiplex PCR; TCRdb keeps in-frame clones, though not all of them. This sample has 95,000 to 100,000 clones, with about four fifths found just once. Sequencing was carried out using peripheral blood. The receptors shown here come from a woman aged 55-70 years with acute or convalescent COVID-19. Both conserved end residues are part of each CDR3. A D gene is named only where the DNA matches it firmly. Where a row states a size, it is once, few, many or the class of an expanded clone; other rows omit it.

d_gene	abundance	j_gene	v_gene	CDR3aa	CDR3nt
TRBD1	NA	TRBJ1-5	TRBV5-4	CATHRQGGHQPQHF	TGTGCCACACATCGACAAGGGGGCCATCAGCCCCAGCATTTT
NA	NA	TRBJ1-1	TRBV30	CAWSPSYRSEAFF	TGTGCCTGGAGTCCCTCCTACCGGTCTGAAGCTTTCTTT
NA	few	TRBJ1-1	TRBV7-2	CASSLVLGQIVEAFF	TGTGCCAGCAGCTTAGTTCTCGGACAGATCGTTGAAGCTTTCTTT
TRBD1	few	TRBJ1-2	TRBV11-2	CASSLLRQGANGYTF	TGTGCCAGCAGCTTATTAAGACAGGGGGCGAATGGCTACACCTTC
TRBD1	NA	TRBJ1-5	TRBV28	CASRSGTGDNQPQHF	TGTGCCAGCAGGTCCGGGACAGGGGACAATCAGCCCCAGCATTTT
TRBD1	NA	TRBJ1-3	TRBV25-1	CASSALGQGAGNTIYF	TGTGCCAGCAGTGCCCTGGGACAGGGAGCTGGAAACACCATATATTTT
TRBD1	NA	TRBJ2-7	TRBV19	CASQGDSPYEQYF	TGTGCCAGCCAGGGGGACAGTCCCTACGAGCAGTACTTC
TRBD1	NA	TRBJ1-4	TRBV19	CASSGQVALEKLFF	TGTGCCAGTAGTGGACAGGTCGCCCTTGAAAAACTGTTTTTT
TRBD1	NA	TRBJ1-6	TRBV5-4	CASSLQGGTSPLHF	TGTGCCAGCAGCTTGCAGGGGGGAACTTCACCCCTCCACTTT
NA	once	TRBJ2-3	TRBV19	CASRGFGTDTQYF	TGTGCCAGCCGGGGTTTTGGCACAGATACGCAGTATTTT
TRBD1	NA	TRBJ2-7	TRBV7-3	CASSPGQGWTYEQYF	TGTGCCAGCAGCCCGGGACAGGGCTGGACCTACGAGCAGTACTTC
TRBD1	NA	TRBJ1-2	TRBV12-3/TRBV12-4	CASSQTGPRGYTF	TGTGCCAGCAGTCAGACAGGGCCCCGCGGCTACACCTTC
TRBD1	NA	TRBJ1-4	TRBV3-1/TRBV3-2	CASSPGTANEKLFF	TGTGCCAGCAGCCCCGGGACAGCTAATGAAAAACTGTTTTTT
NA	NA	TRBJ1-1	TRBV2	CASSVGQGGTEAFF	TGTGCCAGCAGTGTCGGGCAGGGAGGGACTGAAGCTTTCTTT
NA	NA	TRBJ1-2	TRBV27	CASSLDRNYGYTF	TGTGCCAGCAGTCTTGACAGAAACTATGGCTACACCTTC
NA	NA	TRBJ1-5	TRBV6-5	CASSLGINQPQHF	TGTGCCAGCAGTCTGGGCATTAATCAGCCCCAGCATTTT
TRBD2	NA	TRBJ2-7	TRBV9	CASSERGGPYEQYF	TGTGCCAGCAGCGAGCGGGGGGGACCCTACGAGCAGTACTTC